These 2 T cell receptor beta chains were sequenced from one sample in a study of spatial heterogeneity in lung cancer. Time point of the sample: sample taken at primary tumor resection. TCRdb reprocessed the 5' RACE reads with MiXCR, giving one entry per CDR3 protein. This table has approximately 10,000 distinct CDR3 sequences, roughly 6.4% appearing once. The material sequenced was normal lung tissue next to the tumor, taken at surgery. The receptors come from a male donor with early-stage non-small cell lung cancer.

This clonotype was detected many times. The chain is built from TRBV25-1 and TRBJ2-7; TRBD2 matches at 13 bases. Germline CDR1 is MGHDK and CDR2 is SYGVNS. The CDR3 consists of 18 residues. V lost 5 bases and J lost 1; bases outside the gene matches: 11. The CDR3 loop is CASSFRLGLAGISYEQYF. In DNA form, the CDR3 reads TGTGCCAGCAGTTTTAGGTTGGGACTAGCGGGAATTTCCTACGAGCAGTACTTC.

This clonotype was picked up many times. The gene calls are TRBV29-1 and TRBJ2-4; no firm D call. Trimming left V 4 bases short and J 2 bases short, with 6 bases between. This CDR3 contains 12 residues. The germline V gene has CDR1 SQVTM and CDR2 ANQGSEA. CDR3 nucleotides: TGCAGCGTTGGAGAGCCCAAAAACATTCAGTACTTC. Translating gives CSVGEPKNIQYF.